Described below is a single TCR beta chain sequence and its context. Its specificity is not known. These data originate in a study of post-analysis software for immune sequencing data. Study information: The disease courses covered relapsing-remitting, secondary progressive and progressive-relapsing multiple sclerosis.

Unique molecular identifiers were carried by the TCR beta cDNA libraries. TCRdb re-analysed the PCR reads in MiXCR, keeping a single row per CDR3 protein. Of 650,000 to 850,000 distinct CDR3 sequences in the sample, about half were seen once. The CDR3 sequence is 15 residues long. Germline assignment: CDR1 SGHRS and CDR2 YFSETQ. Study findings and constraints: TRBV5-6, TRBV5-1 and TRBV20-1 were among four to six TRBV segments more frequent in patients than controls.

What was sequenced was blood. The V and J genes are TRBV5-1 and TRBJ2-1; TRBD2 might be the D (6 bases). Gene TRBJ2-7 matches the end of the DNA better, so the J call may be wrong. The TCR sequence derives from a girl aged 5-17 years with multiple sclerosis. CDR3 DNA sequence: TGCGCCAGCAGCTTGATGGAGGGCTCCTACAATGAGCAGTACTTC. Amino acid sequence: CASSLMEGSYNEQYF.